These 14 T cell receptor beta chains were all obtained from the same sample, sequenced in a study of shared clonotypes between healthy human individuals. CD45RO-negative CD8 cells positively selected for CCR7 made up the naive population, which excluded terminally differentiated effector memory CD45RA+ cells. The repertoire was sequenced with immunoSEQ multiplex PCR; TCRdb's copy has only in-frame clones and lacks some. The table shows some 2.1 million clones, with about 94% occurring only once. The sample comprised naive CD8+ T cells from PBMCs. These receptors were taken from a young man in good health. Some clones in this sample may be carry-over from other donors' samples.

The genes are TRBV29-1 and TRBJ2-7; 9 bases fit TRBD2. The germline gives CDR1 SQVTM, CDR2 ANQGSEA. The CDR3 is 13 amino acids. Trimming at V came to 7 bases and at J to 3 bases, leaving 7 bases not matched to a gene. CDR3 in DNA: TGCAGCGCCTGGGCGGGGGGGCTCTACGAGCAGTACTTC. This gives the protein CSAWAGGLYEQYF.

The genes are TRBV5-4 and TRBJ1-5; D remains unclear. The V and J ends lost 4 bases and 7 bases respectively, with 12 bases between them. This CDR3 has 13 residues. CDR1 and CDR2 (germline): SGHNT, YYREEE (reference sequence). CDR3 nucleotide sequence: TGTGCCAGCAGCGATGGACGGGGACAGCCCCAGCATTTT. Protein sequence: CASSDGRGQPQHF.

As regards this clone: Other DNA sequences in the same sample also yield this CDR3. The rearrangement uses TRBV5-6 and TRBJ1-2; D gene ambiguous. The CDR3 contains 13 residues. The V gene's germline CDR1 is SGHDT and CDR2 YYEEEE. V lost 0 bases, J lost 4 bases, and 7 bases lay in between. The CDR3 bases are TGTGCCAGCAGCTTGGACGGGTCCTATGGCTACACCTTC. Protein: CASSLDGSYGYTF.

The chain uses TRBV20-1 and TRBJ2-1; 7 bases fit TRBD2. After removal of 8 bases from V and 7 bases from J, the junction contained 2 bases not matched to a gene. Germline CDR1 DFQATT, CDR2 SNEGSKA (reference sequence). The length of the CDR3 is 10 residues. CDR3 sequence: CSSGGNEQFF. The CDR3 DNA is TGCAGTTCGGGGGGAAATGAGCAGTTCTTC.

The chain carries TRBV28 and TRBJ2-3; D is ambiguous. This CDR3 spans 14 amino acids. The germline gives CDR1 MDHEN, CDR2 SYDVKM. The ends were cut back, 4 bases at V and 5 bases at J, with 13 bases in the middle. CDR3 amino acids: CASSSPISRDTQYF. The CDR3 DNA follows: TGTGCCAGCAGTTCCCCGATTAGTCGAGATACGCAGTATTTT.

The chain employs TRBV28 and TRBJ1-4, with 8 bases lining up with TRBD1. Losses at the gene ends were 7 bases for V and 6 bases for J; bases not matched to a gene: 7. Germline V CDR1 and CDR2: MDHEN, SYDVKM. This CDR3 is 14 amino acids long. CDR3 sequence reads: CASMGRGRYEKLFF. CDR3 nucleotide sequence: TGTGCCAGCATGGGCAGGGGGCGATATGAAAAACTGTTTTTT.

V and J are TRBV10-3 and TRBJ2-2; D remains unclear. Germline assignment: CDR1 ENHRY and CDR2 SYGVKD. The CDR3 runs 14 residues. V was clipped by 0 bases and J by 4 bases, with 6 bases between them. CDR3 sequence: CAISESRTTGELFF. The CDR3 DNA follows: TGTGCCATCAGTGAGTCAAGGACCACCGGGGAGCTGTTTTTT.

The rearrangement joins TRBV30 to TRBJ2-7, with 8 bases aligning to TRBD1. Germline CDR1 is GTSNPN and CDR2 is SVGIG (reference sequence). CDR3 size: 15 residues. The ends lost 3 bases at V and 3 bases at J; junction bases unmatched: 10. DNA of the CDR3: TGTGCCTGGAGCACCCCCCGGGACAGGAACTACGAGCAGTACTTC. It translates to CAWSTPRDRNYEQYF.

The gene calls are TRBV14 and TRBJ2-3; no clear D gene. Germline CDR1 and CDR2: SGHDN and FVKESK. V was clipped by 3 bases and J by 6 bases, with 7 bases between them. This CDR3 is 12 amino acids long. The CDR3 DNA reads as TGTGCCAGCAGCCAGTATAGGGATACGCAGTATTTT. This sequence encodes CASSQYRDTQYF. The whole variable domain, filled in from reference TRBV14 and TRBJ2-3, reads EAGVTQFPSHSVIEKGQTVTLRCDPISGHDNLYWYRRVMGKEIKFLLHFVKESKQDESGMPNNRFLAERTGGTYSTLKVQPAELEDSGVYFCASSQYRDTQYFGPGTRLTVL.

CDR3 in DNA: TGCAGCGTCCTACCTACCCAATTCGGATCCGACCCCTACGAGCAGTACTTC. Protein sequence: CSVLPTQFGSDPYEQYF. This rearrangement joins TRBV29-1 to TRBJ2-7; D not resolved. The germline V gene encodes CDR1 SQVTM and CDR2 ANQGSEA. The CDR3 consists of 17 residues. The V gene lost 6 bases and the J gene lost 2 bases, with 26 bases spanning the gap.

Remarks on this clone: Additional DNA sequences in this sample encode the identical CDR3. V and J are TRBV27 and TRBJ2-7; D may correspond to TRBD1 or TRBD2 (5 bases each). The length of the CDR3 is 13 residues. Per germline, CDR1 MNHEY and CDR2 SMNVEV (reference sequence). The V gene lost 3 bases and the J gene lost 4 bases, with 10 bases spanning the gap. Here the CDR3 reads CASSLGRTYEQYF. As DNA, the CDR3 is TGTGCCAGCAGTTTGGGACGGACGTACGAGCAGTACTTC.

The CDR3 region is CAISEAAYLGTEAFF. CDR3 nucleotide sequence: TGTGCCATCAGTGAGGCGGCTTATTTGGGCACTGAAGCTTTCTTT. V usage is TRBV10-3 and J usage is TRBJ1-1; no definite D call. There are 15 residues in the CDR3. CDR1 ENHRY and CDR2 SYGVKD come from the germline V gene. V was pared by 2 bases and J by 4 bases, with 14 bases between.

The V and J genes are TRBV29-1 and TRBJ2-1; D is perhaps TRBD2 (5 bases). This CDR3 comprises 14 residues. The V and J ends lost 8 bases and 6 bases respectively, with 20 bases between them. CDR1 is SQVTM, CDR2 ANQGSEA, per germline. CDR3 sequence reads: CSLYHLEVSNEQFF. CDR3 nucleotides: TGCAGCCTTTACCACCTGGAGGTTTCCAATGAGCAGTTCTTC.

The chain is built from TRBV27 and TRBJ1-3, with no clear D. The V and J ends lost 4 bases and 3 bases respectively, with 13 bases between them. CDR3 length equals 15 residues. Germline V gene data show CDR1 as MNHEY and CDR2 as SMNVEV (reference sequence). CDR3: CASSSTVSRGNTIYF. For the CDR3, the DNA is TGTGCCAGCAGTTCCACGGTTAGCCGTGGAAACACCATATATTTT.